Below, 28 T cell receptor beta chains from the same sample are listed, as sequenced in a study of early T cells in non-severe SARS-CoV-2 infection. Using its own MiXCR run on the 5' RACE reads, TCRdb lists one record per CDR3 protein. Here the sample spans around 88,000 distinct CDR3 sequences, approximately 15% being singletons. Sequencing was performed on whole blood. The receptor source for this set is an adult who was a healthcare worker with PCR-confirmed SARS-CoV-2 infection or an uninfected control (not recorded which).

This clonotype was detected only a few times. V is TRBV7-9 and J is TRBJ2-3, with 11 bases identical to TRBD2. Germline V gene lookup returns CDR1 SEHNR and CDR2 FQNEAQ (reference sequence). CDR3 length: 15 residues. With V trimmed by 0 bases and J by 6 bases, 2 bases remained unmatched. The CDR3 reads CASSLALAGVDTQYF. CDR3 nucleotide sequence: TGTGCCAGCAGCTTAGCACTAGCGGGAGTCGATACGCAGTATTTT.

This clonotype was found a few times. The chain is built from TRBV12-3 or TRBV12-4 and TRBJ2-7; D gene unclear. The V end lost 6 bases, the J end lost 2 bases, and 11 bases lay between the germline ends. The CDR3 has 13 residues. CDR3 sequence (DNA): TGTGCCAGCAGCCTCACAGAAGCCTACGAGCAGTACTTC. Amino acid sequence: CASSLTEAYEQYF.

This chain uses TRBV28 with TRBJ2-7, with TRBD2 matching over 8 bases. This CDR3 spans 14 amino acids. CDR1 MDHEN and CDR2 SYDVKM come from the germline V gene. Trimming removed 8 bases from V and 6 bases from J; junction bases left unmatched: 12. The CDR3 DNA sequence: TGTGCCAGCGCCCGGGGGGGATCCCTGGGCGAGCAGTACTTC. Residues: CASARGGSLGEQYF.

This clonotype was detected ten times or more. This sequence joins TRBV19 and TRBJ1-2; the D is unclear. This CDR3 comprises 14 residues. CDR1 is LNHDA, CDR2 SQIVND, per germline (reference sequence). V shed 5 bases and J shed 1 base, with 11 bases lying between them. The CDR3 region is CASSAAVFNYGYTF. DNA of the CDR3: TGTGCCAGTAGTGCCGCTGTGTTTAACTATGGCTACACCTTC.

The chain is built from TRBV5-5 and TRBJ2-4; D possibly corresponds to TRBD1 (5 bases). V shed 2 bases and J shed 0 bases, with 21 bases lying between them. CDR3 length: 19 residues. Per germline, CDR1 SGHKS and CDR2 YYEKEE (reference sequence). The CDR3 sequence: CASSFDIRGGNLAKNIQYF. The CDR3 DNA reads TGTGCCAGCAGCTTTGACATAAGGGGCGGCAATCTAGCCAAAAACATTCAGTACTTC.

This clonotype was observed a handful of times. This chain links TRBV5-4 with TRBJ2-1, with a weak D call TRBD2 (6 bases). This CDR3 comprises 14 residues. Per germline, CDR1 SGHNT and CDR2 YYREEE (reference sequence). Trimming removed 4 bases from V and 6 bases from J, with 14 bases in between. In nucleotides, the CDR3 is TGTGCCAGCAGCCAGGGACTGGCCTTCAATGAGCAGTTCTTC. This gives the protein CASSQGLAFNEQFF.

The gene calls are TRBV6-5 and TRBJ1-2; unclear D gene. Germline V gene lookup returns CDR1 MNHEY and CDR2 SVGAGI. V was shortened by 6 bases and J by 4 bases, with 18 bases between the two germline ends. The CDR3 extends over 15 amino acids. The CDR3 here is CASRRGSQSVYGYTF. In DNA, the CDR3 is TGTGCCAGCAGACGCGGGAGTCAGAGTGTCTATGGCTACACCTTC.

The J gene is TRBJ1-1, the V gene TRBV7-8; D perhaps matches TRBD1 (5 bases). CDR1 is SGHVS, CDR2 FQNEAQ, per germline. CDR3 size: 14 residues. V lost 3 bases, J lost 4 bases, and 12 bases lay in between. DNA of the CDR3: TGTGCCAGCAGCTTTGCGATCGACAGCACTGAAGCTTTCTTT. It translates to CASSFAIDSTEAFF. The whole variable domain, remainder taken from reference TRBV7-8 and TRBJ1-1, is GAGVSQSPRYKVAKRGQDVALRCDPISGHVSLFWYQQALGQGPEFLTYFQNEAQLDKSGLPSDRFFAERPEGSVSTLKIQRTQQEDSAVYLCASSFAIDSTEAFFGQGTRLTVV.

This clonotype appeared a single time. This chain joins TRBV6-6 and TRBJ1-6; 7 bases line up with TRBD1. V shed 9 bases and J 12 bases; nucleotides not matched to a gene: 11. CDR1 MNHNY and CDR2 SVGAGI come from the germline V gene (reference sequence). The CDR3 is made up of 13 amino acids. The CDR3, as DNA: TGTGCCAGTTCTACCGGGACAGACTTACCCCTCCACTTT. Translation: CASSTGTDLPLHF.

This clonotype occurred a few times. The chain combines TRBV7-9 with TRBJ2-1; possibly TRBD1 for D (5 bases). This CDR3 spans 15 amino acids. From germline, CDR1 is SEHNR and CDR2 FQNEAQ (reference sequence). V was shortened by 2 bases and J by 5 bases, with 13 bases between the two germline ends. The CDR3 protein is CASSLSETAHNEQFF. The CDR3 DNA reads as TGTGCCAGCAGCTTAAGTGAGACAGCCCACAATGAGCAGTTCTTC.

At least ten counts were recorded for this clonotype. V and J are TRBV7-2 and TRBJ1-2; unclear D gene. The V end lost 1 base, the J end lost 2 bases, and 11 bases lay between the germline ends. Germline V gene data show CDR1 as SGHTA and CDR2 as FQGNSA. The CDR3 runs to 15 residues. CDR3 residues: CASSLEVQANYGYTF. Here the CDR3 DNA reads TGTGCCAGCAGCTTAGAGGTTCAGGCCAACTATGGCTACACCTTC.

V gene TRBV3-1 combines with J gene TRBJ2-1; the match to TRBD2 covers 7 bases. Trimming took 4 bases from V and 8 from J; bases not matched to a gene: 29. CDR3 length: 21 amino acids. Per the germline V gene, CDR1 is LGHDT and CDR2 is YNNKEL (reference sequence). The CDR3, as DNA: TGTGCCAGCAGCCTACTGGGAGGGGCACTACAGGTCCCGAAAACCTTCGATGAGCAGTTCTTC. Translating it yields CASSLLGGALQVPKTFDEQFF.

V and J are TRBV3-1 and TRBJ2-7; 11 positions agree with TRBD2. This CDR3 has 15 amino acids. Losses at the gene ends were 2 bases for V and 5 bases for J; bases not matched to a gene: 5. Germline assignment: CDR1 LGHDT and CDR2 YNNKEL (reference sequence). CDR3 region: CASSQTSGSHHEQYF. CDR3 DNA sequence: TGTGCCAGCAGCCAAACTAGCGGGAGTCACCACGAGCAGTACTTC.

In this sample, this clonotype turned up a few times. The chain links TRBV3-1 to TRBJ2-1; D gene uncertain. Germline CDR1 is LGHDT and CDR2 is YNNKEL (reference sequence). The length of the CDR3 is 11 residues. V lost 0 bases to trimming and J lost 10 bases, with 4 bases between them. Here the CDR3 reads CASSQDKEQFF. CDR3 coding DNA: TGTGCCAGCAGCCAAGATAAAGAGCAGTTCTTC.

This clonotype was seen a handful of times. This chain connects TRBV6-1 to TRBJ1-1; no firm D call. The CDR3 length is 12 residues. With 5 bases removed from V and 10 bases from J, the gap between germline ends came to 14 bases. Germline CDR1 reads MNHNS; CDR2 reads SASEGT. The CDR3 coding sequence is TGTGCCAGCAGTCCCAGCGGGCAAGGAGCTTTCTTT. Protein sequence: CASSPSGQGAFF.

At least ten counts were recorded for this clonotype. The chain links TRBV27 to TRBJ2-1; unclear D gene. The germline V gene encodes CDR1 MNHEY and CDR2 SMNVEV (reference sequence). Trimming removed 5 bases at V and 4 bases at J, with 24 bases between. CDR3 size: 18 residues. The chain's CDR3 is CASSPILGPGQVYNEQFF. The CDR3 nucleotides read TGTGCCAGCAGTCCTATACTCGGACCCGGCCAGGTATACAATGAGCAGTTCTTC.

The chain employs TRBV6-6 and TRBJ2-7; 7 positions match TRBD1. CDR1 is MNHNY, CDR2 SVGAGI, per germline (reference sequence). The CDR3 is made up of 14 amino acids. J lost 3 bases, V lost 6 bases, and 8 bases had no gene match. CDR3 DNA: TGTGCCAGCAGAAGGAACAGGGGAATCTACGAGCAGTACTTC. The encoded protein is CASRRNRGIYEQYF.

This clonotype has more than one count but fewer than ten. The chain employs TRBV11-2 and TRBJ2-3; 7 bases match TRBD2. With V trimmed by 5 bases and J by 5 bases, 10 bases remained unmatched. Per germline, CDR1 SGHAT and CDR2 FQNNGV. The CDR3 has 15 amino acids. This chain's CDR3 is CASSPWGAGRDTQYF. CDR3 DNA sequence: TGTGCCAGCAGCCCCTGGGGAGCGGGAAGAGATACGCAGTATTTT. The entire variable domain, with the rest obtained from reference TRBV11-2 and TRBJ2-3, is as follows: EAGVAQSPRYKIIEKRQSVAFWCNPISGHATLYWYQQILGQGPKLLIQFQNNGVVDDSQLPKDRFSAERLKGVDSTLKIQPAKLEDSAVYLCASSPWGAGRDTQYFGPGTRLTVL.

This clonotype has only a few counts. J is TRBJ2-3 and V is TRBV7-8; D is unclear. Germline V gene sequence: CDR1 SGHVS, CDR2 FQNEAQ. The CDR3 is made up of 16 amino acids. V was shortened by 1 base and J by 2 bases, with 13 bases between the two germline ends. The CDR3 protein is CASSLDTRANTDTQYF. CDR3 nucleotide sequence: TGTGCCAGCAGCTTAGATACTCGGGCGAACACAGATACGCAGTATTTT.

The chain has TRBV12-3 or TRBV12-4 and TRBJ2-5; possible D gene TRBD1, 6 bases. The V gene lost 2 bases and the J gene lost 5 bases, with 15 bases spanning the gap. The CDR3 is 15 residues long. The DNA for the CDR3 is TGTGCCAGCAGTTTAAGGGCTGGGGGCTTGGAGACCCAGTACTTC. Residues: CASSLRAGGLETQYF.

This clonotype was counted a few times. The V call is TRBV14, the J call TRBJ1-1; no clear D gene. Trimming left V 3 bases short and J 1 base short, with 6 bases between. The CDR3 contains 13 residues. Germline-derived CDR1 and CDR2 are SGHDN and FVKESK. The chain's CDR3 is CASSQWENTEAFF. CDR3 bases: TGTGCCAGCAGCCAGTGGGAGAACACTGAAGCTTTCTTT. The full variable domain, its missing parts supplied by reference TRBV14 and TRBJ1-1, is EAGVTQFPSHSVIEKGQTVTLRCDPISGHDNLYWYRRVMGKEIKFLLHFVKESKQDESGMPNNRFLAERTGGTYSTLKVQPAELEDSGVYFCASSQWENTEAFFGQGTRLTVV.

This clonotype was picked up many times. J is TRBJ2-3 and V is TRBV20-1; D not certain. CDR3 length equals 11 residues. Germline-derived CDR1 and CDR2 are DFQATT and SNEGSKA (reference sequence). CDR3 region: CSAPWADTQYF. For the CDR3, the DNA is TGCAGCGCTCCGTGGGCAGATACGCAGTATTTT.

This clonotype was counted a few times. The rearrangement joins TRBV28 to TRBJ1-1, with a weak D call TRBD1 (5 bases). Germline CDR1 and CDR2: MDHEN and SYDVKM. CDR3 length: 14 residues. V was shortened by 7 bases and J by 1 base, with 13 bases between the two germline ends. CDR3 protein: CASKEGFENTEAFF. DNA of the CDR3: TGTGCCAGCAAGGAGGGGTTTGAGAACACTGAAGCTTTCTTT.

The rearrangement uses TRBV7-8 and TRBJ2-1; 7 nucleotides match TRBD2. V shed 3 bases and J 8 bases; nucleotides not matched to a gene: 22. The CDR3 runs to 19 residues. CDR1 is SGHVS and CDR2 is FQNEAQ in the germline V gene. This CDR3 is CASSLSPTGGRADFHEQFF. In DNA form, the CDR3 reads TGTGCCAGCAGCTTGTCACCAACCGGGGGGAGGGCCGATTTTCATGAGCAGTTCTTC. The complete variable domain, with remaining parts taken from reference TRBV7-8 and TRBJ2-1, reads GAGVSQSPRYKVAKRGQDVALRCDPISGHVSLFWYQQALGQGPEFLTYFQNEAQLDKSGLPSDRFFAERPEGSVSTLKIQRTQQEDSAVYLCASSLSPTGGRADFHEQFFGPGTRLTVL.

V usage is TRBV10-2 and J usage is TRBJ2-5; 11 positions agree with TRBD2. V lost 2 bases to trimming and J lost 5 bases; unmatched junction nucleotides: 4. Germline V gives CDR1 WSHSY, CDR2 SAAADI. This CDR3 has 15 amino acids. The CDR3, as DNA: TGCGCCAGCAGTGAGAGGACTAGCGGGCGGGAGACCCAGTACTTC. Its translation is CASSERTSGRETQYF.

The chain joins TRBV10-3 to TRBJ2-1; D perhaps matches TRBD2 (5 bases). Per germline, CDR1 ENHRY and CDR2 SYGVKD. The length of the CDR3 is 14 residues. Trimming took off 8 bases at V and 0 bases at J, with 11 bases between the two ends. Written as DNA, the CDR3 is TGTGCCATCTCAACTAGTAGCTCCTACAATGAGCAGTTCTTC. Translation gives CAISTSSSYNEQFF.

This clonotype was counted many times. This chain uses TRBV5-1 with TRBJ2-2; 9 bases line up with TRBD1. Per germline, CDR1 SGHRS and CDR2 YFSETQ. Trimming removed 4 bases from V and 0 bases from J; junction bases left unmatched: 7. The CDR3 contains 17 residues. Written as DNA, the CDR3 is TGCGCCAGCAGCAAGGACAGGGGACCCTCGAACACCGGGGAGCTGTTTTTT. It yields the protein CASSKDRGPSNTGELFF. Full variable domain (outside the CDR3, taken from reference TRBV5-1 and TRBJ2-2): KAGVTQTPRYLIKTRGQQVTLSCSPISGHRSVSWYQQTPGQGLQFLFEYFSETQRNKGNFPGRFSGRQFSNSRSEMNVSTLELGDSALYLCASSKDRGPSNTGELFFGEGSRLTVL.

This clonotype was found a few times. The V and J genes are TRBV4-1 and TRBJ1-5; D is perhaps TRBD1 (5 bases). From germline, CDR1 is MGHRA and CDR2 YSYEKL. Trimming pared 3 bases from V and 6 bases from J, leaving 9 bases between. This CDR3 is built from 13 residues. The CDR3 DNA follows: TGCGCCAGCAGCCAGGGGGTCGGTCAGCCCCAGCATTTT. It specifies CASSQGVGQPQHF.